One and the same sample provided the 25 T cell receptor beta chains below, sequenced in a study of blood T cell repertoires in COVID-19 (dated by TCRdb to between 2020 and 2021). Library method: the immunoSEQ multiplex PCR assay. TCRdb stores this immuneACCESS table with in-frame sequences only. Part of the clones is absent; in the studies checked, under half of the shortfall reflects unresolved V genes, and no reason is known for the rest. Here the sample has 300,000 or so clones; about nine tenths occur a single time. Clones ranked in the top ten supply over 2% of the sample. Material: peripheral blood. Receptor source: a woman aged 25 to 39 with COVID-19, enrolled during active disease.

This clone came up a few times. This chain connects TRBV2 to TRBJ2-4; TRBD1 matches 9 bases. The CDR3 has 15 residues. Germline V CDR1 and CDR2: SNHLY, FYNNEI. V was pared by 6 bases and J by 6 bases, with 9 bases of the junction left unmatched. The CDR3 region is CASRGETGGINIQYF. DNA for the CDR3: TGTGCCAGCAGAGGAGAGACAGGGGGGATAAACATTCAGTACTTC. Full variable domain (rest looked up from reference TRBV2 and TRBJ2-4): EPEVTQTPSHQVTQMGQEVILRCVPISNHLYFYWYRQILGQKVEFLVSFYNNEISEKSEIFDDQFSVERPDGSNFTLKIRSTKLEDSAMYFCASRGETGGINIQYFGAGTRLSVL.

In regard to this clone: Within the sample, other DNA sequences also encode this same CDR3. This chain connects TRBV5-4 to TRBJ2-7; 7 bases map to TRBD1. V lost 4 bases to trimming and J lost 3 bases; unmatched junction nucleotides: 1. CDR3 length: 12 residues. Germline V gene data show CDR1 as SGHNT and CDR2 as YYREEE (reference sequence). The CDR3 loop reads CASSRDSYEQYF. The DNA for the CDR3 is TGTGCCAGCAGCAGGGACAGCTACGAGCAGTACTTC.

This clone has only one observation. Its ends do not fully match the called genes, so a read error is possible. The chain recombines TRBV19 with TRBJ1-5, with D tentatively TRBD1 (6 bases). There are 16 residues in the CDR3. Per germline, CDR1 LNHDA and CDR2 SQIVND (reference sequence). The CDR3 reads CASSVEQGKRNQPQHF. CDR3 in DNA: TGTGCCAGTAGTGTAGAACAGGGTAAGCGCAATCAGCCCCAGCATTTT.

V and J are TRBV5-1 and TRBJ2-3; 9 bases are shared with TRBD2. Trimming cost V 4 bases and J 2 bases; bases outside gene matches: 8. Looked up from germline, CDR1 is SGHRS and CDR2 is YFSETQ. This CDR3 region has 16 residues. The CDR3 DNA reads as TGCGCCAGCAGCCTCAGAGGCGGGAGGGCCACAGATACGCAGTATTTT. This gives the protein CASSLRGGRATDTQYF.

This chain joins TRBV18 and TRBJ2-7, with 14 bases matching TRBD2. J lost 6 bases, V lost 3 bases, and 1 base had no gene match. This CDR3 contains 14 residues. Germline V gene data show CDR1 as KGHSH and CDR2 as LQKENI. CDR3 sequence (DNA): TGTGCCAGCTCACCTGGACTAGCGGGAGGCGAGCAGTACTTC. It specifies CASSPGLAGGEQYF.

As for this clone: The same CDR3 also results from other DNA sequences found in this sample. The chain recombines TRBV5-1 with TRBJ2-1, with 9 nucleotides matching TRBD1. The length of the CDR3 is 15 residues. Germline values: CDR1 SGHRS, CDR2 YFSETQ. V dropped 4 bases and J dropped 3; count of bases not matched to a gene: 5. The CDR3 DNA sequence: TGCGCCAGCAGCCCAGGACAGGGGAGCTACAATGAGCAGTTCTTC. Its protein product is CASSPGQGSYNEQFF.

CDR3 sequence: CASSSQNSPLHF. CDR3 nucleotide sequence: TGTGCCAGCAGCTCCCAGAATTCACCCCTCCACTTT. This chain uses TRBV13 with TRBJ1-6; D call uncertain. CDR1 and CDR2 (germline): PRHDT, FYEKMQ (reference sequence). This CDR3 comprises 12 residues. Trimming pared 4 bases from V and 7 bases from J, leaving 5 bases between. Filled out from reference TRBV13 and TRBJ1-6, the complete variable domain reads AAGVIQSPRHLIKEKRETATLKCYPIPRHDTVYWYQQGPGQDPQFLISFYEKMQSDKGSIPDRFSAQQFSDYHSELNMSSLELGDSALYFCASSSQNSPLHFGNGTRLTVT.

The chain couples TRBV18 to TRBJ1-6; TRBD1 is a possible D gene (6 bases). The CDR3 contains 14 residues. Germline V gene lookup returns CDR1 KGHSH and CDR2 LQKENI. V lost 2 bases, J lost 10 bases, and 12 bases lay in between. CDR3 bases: TGTGCCAGCTCACCAGGACAGAAAGAATCACCCCTCCACTTT. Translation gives CASSPGQKESPLHF.

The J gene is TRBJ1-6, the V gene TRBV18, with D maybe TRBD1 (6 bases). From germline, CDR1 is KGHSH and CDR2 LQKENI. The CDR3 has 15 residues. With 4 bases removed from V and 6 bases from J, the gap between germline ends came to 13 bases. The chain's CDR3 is CASSLRTEVNSPLHF. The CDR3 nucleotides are TGTGCCAGCTCACTCCGGACAGAAGTTAATTCACCCCTCCACTTT.

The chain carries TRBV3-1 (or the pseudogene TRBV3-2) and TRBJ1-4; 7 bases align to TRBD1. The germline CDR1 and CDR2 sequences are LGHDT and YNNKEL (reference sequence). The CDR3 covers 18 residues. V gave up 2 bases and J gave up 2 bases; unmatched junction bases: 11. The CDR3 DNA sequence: TGTGCCAGCAGCCAACTAAAGGGGGCAAGAGGGACTAATGAAAAACTGTTTTTT. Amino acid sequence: CASSQLKGARGTNEKLFF.

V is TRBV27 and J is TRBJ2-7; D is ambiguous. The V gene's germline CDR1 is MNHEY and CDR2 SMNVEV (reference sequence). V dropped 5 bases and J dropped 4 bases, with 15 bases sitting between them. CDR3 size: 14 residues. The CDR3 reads CASSPFMSPYEQYF. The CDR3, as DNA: TGTGCCAGCAGTCCCTTCATGAGTCCTTACGAGCAGTACTTC.

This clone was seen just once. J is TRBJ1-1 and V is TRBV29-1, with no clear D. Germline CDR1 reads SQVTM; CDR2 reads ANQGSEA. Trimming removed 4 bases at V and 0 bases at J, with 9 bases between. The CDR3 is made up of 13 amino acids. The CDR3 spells CSVVGRMNTEAFF. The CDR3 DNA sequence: TGCAGCGTTGTGGGCAGAATGAACACTGAAGCTTTCTTT.

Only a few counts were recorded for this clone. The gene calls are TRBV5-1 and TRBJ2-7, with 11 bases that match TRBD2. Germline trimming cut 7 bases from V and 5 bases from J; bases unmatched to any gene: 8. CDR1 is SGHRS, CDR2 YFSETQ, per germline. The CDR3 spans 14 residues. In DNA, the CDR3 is TGCGCCAGCCGGGCCACTAGCGGGAGCCACGAGCAGTACTTC. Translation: CASRATSGSHEQYF. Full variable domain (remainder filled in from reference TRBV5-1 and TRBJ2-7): KAGVTQTPRYLIKTRGQQVTLSCSPISGHRSVSWYQQTPGQGLQFLFEYFSETQRNKGNFPGRFSGRQFSNSRSEMNVSTLELGDSALYLCASRATSGSHEQYFGPGTRLTVT.

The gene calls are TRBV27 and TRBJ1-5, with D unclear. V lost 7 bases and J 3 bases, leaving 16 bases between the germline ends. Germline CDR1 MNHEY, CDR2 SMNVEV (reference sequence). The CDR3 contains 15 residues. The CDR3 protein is CASKRRESLNQPQHF. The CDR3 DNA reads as TGTGCCAGCAAGAGAAGAGAAAGTCTCAATCAGCCCCAGCATTTT.

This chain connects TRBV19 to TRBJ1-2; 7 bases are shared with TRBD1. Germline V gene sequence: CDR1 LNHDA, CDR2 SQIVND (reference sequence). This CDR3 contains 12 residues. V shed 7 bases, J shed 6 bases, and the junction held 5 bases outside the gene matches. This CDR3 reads CASKQGGNGYTF. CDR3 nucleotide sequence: TGTGCCAGTAAGCAGGGGGGAAATGGCTACACCTTC.

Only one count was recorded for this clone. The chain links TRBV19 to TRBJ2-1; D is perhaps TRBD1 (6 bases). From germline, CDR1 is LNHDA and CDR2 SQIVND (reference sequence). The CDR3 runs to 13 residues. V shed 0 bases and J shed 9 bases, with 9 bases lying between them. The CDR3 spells CASSIDTGIEQFF. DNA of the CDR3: TGTGCCAGTAGTATAGATACAGGGATTGAGCAGTTCTTC. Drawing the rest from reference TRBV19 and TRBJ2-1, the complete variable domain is DGGITQSPKYLFRKEGQNVTLSCEQNLNHDAMYWYRQDPGQGLRLIYYSQIVNDFQKGDIAEGYSVSREKKESFPLTVTSAQKNPTAFYLCASSIDTGIEQFFGPGTRLTVL.

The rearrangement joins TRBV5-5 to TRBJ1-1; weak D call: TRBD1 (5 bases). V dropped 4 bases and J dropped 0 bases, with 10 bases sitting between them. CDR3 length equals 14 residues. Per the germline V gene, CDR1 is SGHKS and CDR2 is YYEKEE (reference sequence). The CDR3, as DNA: TGTGCCAGCAGCGGGACTGTTGTGAACACTGAAGCTTTCTTT. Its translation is CASSGTVVNTEAFF.

For the CDR3, the DNA is TGTGCCAGCAGCTTAGGGACTGGGGGGTCCTACGAGCAGTACTTC. Residues: CASSLGTGGSYEQYF. The chain uses TRBV7-6 and TRBJ2-7, with D possibly TRBD2 on 6 matching bases. The CDR3 has 15 amino acids. CDR1 is SGHVS and CDR2 is FNYEAQ in the germline V gene. V was clipped by 1 base and J by 1 base, with 11 bases between them.

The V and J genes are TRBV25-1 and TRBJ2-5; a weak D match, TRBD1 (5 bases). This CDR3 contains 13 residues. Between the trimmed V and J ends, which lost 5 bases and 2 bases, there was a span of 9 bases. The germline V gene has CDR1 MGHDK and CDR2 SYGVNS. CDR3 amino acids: CASSPDSQETQYF. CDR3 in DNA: TGTGCCAGCAGTCCAGACAGTCAAGAGACCCAGTACTTC.

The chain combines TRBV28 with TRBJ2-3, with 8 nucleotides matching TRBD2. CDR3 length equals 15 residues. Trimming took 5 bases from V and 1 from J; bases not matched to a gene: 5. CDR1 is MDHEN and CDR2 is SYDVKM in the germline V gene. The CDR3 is CASSRSGRGTDTQYF. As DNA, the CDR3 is TGTGCCAGCAGTCGAAGCGGGAGAGGCACAGATACGCAGTATTTT.

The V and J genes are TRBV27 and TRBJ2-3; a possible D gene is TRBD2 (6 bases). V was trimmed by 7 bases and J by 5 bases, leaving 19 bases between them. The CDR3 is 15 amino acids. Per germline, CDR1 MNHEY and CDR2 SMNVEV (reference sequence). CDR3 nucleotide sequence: TGTGCCAGCACCTCCGGGGGAACAGGTGGAGATACGCAGTATTTT. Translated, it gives CASTSGGTGGDTQYF.

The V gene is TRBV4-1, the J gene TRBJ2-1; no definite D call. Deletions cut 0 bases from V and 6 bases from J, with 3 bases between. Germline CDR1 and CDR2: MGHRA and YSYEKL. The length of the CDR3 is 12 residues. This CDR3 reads CASSQDINEQFF. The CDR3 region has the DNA TGCGCCAGCAGCCAAGATATCAATGAGCAGTTCTTC.

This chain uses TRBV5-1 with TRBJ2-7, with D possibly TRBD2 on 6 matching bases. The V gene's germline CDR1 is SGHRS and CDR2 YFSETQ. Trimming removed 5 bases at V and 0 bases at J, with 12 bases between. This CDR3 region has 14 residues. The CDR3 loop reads CASRSTGSSYEQYF. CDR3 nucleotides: TGCGCCAGCAGAAGTACCGGGAGCTCCTACGAGCAGTACTTC.

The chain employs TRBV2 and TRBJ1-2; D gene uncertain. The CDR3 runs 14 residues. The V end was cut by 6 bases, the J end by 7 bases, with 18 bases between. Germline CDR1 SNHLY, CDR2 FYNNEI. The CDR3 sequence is CASSPSPGPSGYTF. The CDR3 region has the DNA TGTGCCAGCAGCCCCTCGCCGGGTCCGAGTGGCTACACCTTC.

The CDR3 reads CASTLPGQGDEKLFF. The CDR3 DNA follows: TGTGCCAGTACCCTACCGGGACAGGGAGATGAAAAACTGTTTTTT. The chain is built from TRBV19 and TRBJ1-4; 9 nucleotides match TRBD1. This CDR3 has 15 amino acids. J was trimmed by 6 bases and V by 7 bases; bases with no gene match: 9. Germline V CDR1 and CDR2: LNHDA, SQIVND (reference sequence).